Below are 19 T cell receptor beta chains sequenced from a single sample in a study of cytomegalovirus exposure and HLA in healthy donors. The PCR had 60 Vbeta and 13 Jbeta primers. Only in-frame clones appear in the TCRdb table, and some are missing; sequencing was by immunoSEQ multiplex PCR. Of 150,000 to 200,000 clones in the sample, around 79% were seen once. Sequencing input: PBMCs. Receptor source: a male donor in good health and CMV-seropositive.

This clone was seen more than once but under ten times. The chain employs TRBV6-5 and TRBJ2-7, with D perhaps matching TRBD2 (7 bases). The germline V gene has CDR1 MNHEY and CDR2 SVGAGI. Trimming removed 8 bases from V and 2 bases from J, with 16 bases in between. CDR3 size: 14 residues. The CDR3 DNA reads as TGTGCCAGCCGAAGGGGGGGGGATCCCTACGAGCAGTACTTC. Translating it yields CASRRGGDPYEQYF.

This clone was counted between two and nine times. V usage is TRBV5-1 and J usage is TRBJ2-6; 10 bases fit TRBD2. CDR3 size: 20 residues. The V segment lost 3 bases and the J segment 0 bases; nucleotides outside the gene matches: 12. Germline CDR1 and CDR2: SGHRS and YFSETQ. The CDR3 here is CASSYLSTSGDLSGANVLTF. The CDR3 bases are TGCGCCAGCAGCTACCTAAGTACTAGCGGGGACCTCTCTGGGGCCAACGTCCTGACTTTC.

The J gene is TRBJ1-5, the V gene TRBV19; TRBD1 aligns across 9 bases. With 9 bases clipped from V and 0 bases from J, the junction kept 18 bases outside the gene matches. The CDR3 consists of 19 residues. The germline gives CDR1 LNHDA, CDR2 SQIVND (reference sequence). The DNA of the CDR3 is TGTGCCAGCGACCGCTGGGACAGGGACTTTGAAAATAGCAATCAGCCCCAGCATTTT. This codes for CASDRWDRDFENSNQPQHF.

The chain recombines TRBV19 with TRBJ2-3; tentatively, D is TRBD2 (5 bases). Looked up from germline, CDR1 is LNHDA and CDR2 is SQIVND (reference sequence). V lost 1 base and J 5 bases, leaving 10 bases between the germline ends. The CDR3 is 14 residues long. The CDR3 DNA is TGTGCCAGTAGTATAGGTGAGGGCCGAGATACGCAGTATTTT. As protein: CASSIGEGRDTQYF.

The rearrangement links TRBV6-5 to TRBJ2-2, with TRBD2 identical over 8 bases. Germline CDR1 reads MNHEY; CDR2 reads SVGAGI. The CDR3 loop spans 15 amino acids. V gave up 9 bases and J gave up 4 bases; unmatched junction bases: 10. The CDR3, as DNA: TGTGCCAGTTCGGTGAGCGGGAGTATCACCGGGGAGCTGTTTTTT. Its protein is CASSVSGSITGELFF.

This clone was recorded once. The CDR3 DNA sequence: TGTGCCAGTAGTTCCCGCCGGGACTCTGCGTACGAGCAGTACTTC. As protein: CASSSRRDSAYEQYF. V usage is TRBV19 and J usage is TRBJ2-7; tentatively, D is TRBD2 (6 bases). Trimming took off 5 bases at V and 4 bases at J, with 18 bases between the two ends. Germline values: CDR1 LNHDA, CDR2 SQIVND (reference sequence). CDR3 length equals 15 residues. The entire variable domain, with the rest obtained from reference TRBV19 and TRBJ2-7, is as follows: DGGITQSPKYLFRKEGQNVTLSCEQNLNHDAMYWYRQDPGQGLRLIYYSQIVNDFQKGDIAEGYSVSREKKESFPLTVTSAQKNPTAFYLCASSSRRDSAYEQYFGPGTRLTVT.

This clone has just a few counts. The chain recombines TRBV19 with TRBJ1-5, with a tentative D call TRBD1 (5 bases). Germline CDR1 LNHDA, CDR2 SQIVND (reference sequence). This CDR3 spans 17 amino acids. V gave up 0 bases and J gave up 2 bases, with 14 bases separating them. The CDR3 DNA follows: TGTGCCAGTAGTATAGATCGCGGGGGAGGGGGCAATCAGCCCCAGCATTTT. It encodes CASSIDRGGGGNQPQHF.

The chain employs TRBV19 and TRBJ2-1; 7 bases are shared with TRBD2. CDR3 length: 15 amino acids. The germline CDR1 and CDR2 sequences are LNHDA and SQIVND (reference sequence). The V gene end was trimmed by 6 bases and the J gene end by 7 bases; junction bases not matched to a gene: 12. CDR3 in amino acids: CASSVGREIRNEQFF. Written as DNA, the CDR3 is TGTGCCAGTAGCGTCGGGCGGGAGATTAGGAATGAGCAGTTCTTC.

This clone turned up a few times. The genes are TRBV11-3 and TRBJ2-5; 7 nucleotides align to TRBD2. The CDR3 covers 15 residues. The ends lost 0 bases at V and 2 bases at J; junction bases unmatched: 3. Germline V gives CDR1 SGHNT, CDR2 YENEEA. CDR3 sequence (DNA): TGTGCCAGCAGCTTAGAAAGCGGGATACAAGAGACCCAGTACTTC. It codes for CASSLESGIQETQYF.

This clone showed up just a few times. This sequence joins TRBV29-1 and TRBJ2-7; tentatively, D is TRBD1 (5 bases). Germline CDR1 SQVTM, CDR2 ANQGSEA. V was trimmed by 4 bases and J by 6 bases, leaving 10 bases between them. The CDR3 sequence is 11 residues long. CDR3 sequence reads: CSVVVGREQYF. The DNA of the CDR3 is TGCAGCGTTGTTGTGGGGCGCGAGCAGTACTTC.

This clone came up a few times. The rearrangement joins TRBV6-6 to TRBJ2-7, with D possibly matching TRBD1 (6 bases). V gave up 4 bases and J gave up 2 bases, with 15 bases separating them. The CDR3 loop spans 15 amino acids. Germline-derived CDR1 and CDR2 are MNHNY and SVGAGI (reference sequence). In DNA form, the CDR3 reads TGTGCCAGCAGTTCCCAGGACAGATTGACCTACGAGCAGTACTTC. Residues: CASSSQDRLTYEQYF.

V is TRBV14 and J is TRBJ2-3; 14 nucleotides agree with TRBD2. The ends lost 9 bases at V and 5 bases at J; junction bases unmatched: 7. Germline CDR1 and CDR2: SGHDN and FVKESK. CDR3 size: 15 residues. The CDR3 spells CASGGLAGEGDTQYF. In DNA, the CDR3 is TGTGCCAGTGGGGGACTAGCGGGAGAAGGAGATACGCAGTATTTT.

CDR3: CASSGQGTAYGYTF. CDR3 DNA sequence: TGTGCCAGCAGTGGACAGGGGACCGCCTATGGCTACACCTTC. V usage is TRBV28 and J usage is TRBJ1-2, with TRBD1 matching 9 bases. Trimming at V came to 5 bases and at J to 4 bases, leaving 5 bases not matched to a gene. CDR1 and CDR2 from the germline V gene are MDHEN and SYDVKM. CDR3 size: 14 residues.

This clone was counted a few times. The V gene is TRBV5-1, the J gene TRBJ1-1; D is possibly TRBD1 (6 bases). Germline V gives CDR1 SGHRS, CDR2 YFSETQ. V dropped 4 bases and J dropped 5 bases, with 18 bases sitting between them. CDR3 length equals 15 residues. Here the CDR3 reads CASSTGQLEGTEAFF. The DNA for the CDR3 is TGCGCCAGCAGCACCGGACAGCTTGAGGGGACTGAAGCTTTCTTT.

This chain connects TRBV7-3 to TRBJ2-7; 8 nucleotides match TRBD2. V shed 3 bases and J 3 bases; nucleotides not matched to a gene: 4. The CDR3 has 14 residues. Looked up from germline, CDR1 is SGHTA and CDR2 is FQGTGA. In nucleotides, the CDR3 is TGTGCCAGCAGCTTTGGGGCGGGAGGCTACGAGCAGTACTTC. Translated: CASSFGAGGYEQYF.

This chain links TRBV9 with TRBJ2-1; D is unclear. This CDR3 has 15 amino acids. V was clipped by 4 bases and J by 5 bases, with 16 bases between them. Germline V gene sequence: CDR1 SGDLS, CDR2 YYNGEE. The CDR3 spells CASSPQSFRDNEQFF. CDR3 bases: TGTGCCAGCAGCCCCCAGTCTTTTCGGGACAATGAGCAGTTCTTC.

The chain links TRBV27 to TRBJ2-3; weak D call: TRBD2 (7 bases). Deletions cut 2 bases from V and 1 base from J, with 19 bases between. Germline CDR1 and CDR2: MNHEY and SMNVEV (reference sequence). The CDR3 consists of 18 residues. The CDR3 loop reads CASSLTVRGAGGTDTQYF. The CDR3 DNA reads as TGTGCCAGCAGTTTAACTGTACGGGGGGCGGGCGGCACAGATACGCAGTATTTT.

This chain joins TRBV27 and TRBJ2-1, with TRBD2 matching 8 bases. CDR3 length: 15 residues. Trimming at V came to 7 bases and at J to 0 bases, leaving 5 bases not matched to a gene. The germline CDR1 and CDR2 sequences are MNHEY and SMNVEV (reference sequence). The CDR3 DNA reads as TGTGCCAGCACCCAGCGGGGGAGCTCCTACAATGAGCAGTTCTTC. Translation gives CASTQRGSSYNEQFF.

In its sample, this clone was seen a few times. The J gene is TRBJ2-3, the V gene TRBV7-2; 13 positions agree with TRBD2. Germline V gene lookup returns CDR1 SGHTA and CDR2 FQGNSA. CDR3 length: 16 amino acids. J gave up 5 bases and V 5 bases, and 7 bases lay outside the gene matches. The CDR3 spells CASSPETSGRIDTQYF. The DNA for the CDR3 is TGTGCCAGCAGCCCAGAGACTAGCGGGAGGATAGATACGCAGTATTTT.